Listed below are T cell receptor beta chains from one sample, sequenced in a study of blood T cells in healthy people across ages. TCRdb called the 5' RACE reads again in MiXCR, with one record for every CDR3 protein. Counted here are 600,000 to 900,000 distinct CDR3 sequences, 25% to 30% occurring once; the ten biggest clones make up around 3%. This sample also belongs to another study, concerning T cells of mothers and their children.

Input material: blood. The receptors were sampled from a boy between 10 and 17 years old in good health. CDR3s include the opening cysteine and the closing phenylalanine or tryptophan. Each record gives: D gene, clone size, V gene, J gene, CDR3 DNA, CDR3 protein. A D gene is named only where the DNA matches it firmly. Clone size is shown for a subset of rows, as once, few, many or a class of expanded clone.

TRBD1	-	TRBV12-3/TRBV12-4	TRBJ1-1	TGTGCCAGCAGTTCGACAGGGGGCTTCGCTGAAGCTTTCTTT	CASSSTGGFAEAFF
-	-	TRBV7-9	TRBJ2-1	TGTGCCAGCAGCCGCCGACAGGTGACGCCCTACAATGAGCAGTTCTTC	CASSRRQVTPYNEQFF
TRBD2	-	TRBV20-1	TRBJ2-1	TGCAGTGCTAGAGATCCCCTAGCGGCCGGGTACAATGAGCAGTTCTTC	CSARDPLAAGYNEQFF
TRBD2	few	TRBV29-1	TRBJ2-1	TGCAGCGTTCCCCCGAGGGATAGCGGGGGATACTACGACAATGAGCAGTTCTTC	CSVPPRDSGGYYDNEQFF
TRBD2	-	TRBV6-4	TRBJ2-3	TGTGCCAGCAGTGGTAGCGGGGGGGCCACAGATACGCAGTATTTT	CASSGSGGATDTQYF
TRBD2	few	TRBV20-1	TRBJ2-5	TGCAGTGCTAGTCATCAGCGGGGGGTGGAGACCCAGTACTTC	CSASHQRGVETQYF
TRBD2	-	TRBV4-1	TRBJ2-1	TGCGCCAGCAGCCAAGAAGCGGGAGGGGTGGATGAGCAGTTCTTC	CASSQEAGGVDEQFF
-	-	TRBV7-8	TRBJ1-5	TGTGCCAGCAGCTTAGAGACCAGCCGTGGAAATCAGCCCCAGCATTTT	CASSLETSRGNQPQHF
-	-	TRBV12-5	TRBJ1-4	TGTGCTAGTGGTTTCAGGGCACCCGGCCCCCGGAATGAAAAACTGTTTTTT	CASGFRAPGPRNEKLFF
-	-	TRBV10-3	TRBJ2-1	TGTGCCATCGCAAGGGCTAGCTCCTACAATGAGCAGTTCTTC	CAIARASSYNEQFF
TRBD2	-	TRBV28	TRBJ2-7	TGTGCCAGCAGTCCCCCAGGCGGGGGGAGCTCCTACGAGCAGTACTTC	CASSPPGGGSSYEQYF
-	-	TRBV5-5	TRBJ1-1	TGTGCCAGCAGTAAAGTCGTCTCGAGCACTGAAGCTTTCTTT	CASSKVVSSTEAFF
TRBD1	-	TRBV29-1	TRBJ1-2	TGCAGCGTTGAAGAGGGGCCGGGACAGGTCTATGGCTACACCTTC	CSVEEGPGQVYGYTF
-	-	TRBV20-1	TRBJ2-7	TGCAGTGCTAGAGAACAGGAAGACGAGCAGTACTTC	CSAREQEDEQYF
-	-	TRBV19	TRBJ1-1	TGTGCCAGTAATACCCCAGGGCACAGTTTTGAAGCTTTCTTT	CASNTPGHSFEAFF
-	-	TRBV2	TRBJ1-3	TGTGCCAGCAGTGTCAACAGGGTCGGCTCTGGAAACACCATATATTTT	CASSVNRVGSGNTIYF
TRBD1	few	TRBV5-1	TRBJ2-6	TGCGCCAGCAGCCCGGACAGGTGGGGTTCTGGGGCCAACGTCCTGACTTTC	CASSPDRWGSGANVLTF
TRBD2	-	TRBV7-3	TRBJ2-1	TGTGCCAGCAGCCCCTACCTAGCGGGGGGGCTGGATGAGCAGTTCTTC	CASSPYLAGGLDEQFF
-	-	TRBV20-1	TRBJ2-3	TGCAGTGCTAGGGGACGGGTAACAGATACGCAGTATTTT	CSARGRVTDTQYF
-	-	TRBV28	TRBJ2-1	TGTGCCAGCAGTAAATGGGGCAATGAGCAGTTCTTC	CASSKWGNEQFF
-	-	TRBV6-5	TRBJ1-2	TGTGCCAGCAGATCCTACAGGACCTATGGCTACACCTTC	CASRSYRTYGYTF
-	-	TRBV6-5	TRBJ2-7	TGTGCCAGCAGTCGAGAAGGGACACGGCCCTACGAGCAGTACTTC	CASSREGTRPYEQYF
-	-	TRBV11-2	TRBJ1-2	TGTGCCAGCAGCTTAGAATCCAGCACCTATGGCTACACCTTC	CASSLESSTYGYTF
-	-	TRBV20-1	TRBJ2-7	TGCAGTGCTAGAGCGGACGGATCAGCTGGAGCCTACGAGCAGTACTTC	CSARADGSAGAYEQYF
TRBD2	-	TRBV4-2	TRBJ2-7	TGTGCCAGCAGCGCCCGACTAGCGGAAACCTACGAGCAGTACTTC	CASSARLAETYEQYF
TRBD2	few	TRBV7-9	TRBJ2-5	TGTGCCAGCAGGGGAGGACTAGCCGAGACCCAGTACTTC	CASRGGLAETQYF
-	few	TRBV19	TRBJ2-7	TGTGCCAGTAGTATAGCAGCGAGGAGCTCCTACGAGCAGTACTTC	CASSIAARSSYEQYF
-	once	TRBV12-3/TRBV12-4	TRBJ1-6	TGTGCCAGCACCTCGACAAGCGATAATTCACCCCTCCACTTT	CASTSTSDNSPLHF
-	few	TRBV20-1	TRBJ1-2	TGCAGTGCTAGGGGGGGTCTTATAGGGAATTATGGCTACACCTTC	CSARGGLIGNYGYTF
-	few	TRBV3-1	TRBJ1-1	TGTGCCAGCAGCCCCGACGGCATGAACACTGAAGCTTTCTTT	CASSPDGMNTEAFF
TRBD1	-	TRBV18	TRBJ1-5	TGTGCCAGCTCACCGACAGGGGAACGACAGCCCCAGCATTTT	CASSPTGERQPQHF
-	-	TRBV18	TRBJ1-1	TGTGCCAGCTCACCACCGGTGAACACTGAAGCTTTCTTT	CASSPPVNTEAFF
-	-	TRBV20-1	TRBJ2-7	TGCAGTGCTGTTTCCCGGAGCCAGCGAGGTATGTTGCAGCAGTACTTC	CSAVSRSQRGMLQQYF
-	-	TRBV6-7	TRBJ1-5	TGTGCCAGCAGTTTCGGGGATTATAGCAATCAGCCCCAGCATTTT	CASSFGDYSNQPQHF
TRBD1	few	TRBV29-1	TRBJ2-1	TGCAGCGTTGATAGACAGGGGGTCGACAATGAGCAGTTCTTC	CSVDRQGVDNEQFF